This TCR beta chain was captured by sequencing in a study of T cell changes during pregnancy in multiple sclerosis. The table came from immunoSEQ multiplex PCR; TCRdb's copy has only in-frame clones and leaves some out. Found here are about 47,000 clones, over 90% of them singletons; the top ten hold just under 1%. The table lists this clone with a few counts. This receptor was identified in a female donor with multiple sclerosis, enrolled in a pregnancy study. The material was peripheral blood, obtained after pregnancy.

CDR3 residues: CASRTDTDTQYF. CDR3 nucleotide sequence: TGTGCCAGCAGGACAGACACAGATACGCAGTATTTT. The chain is built from TRBV6-5 and TRBJ2-3; tentative D call: TRBD1 (5 bases). There are 12 residues in the CDR3. Trimming removed 6 bases from V and 2 bases from J, with 6 bases in between. Germline loops: CDR1 MNHEY, CDR2 SVGAGI.